The rows below give T cell receptor beta chains drawn from one sample of a study of blood T cell repertoires in COVID-19. Produced via immunoSEQ multiplex PCR; TCRdb's table is partial and in-frame only. The table has about 84,000 clones, around three quarters seen once. The specimen was peripheral blood. The receptors shown here come from a man aged 50-60 years with active or convalescent COVID-19. The CDR3 runs from the conserved cysteine through the conserved F or W. Fields, in order: J gene, V gene, D gene, clone size, CDR3 DNA, CDR3 protein. D genes are given only for firm matches. Rows may omit the clone size; those that give it use once, few, many or a size class.

j_call: TRBJ2-3
v_call: TRBV28
d_call: TRBD2
clone_size: NA
cdr3_nt: TGTGCCAGCTGGACTAGCGGGGGGGCAGATACGCAGTATTTT
cdr3_aa: CASWTSGGADTQYF

j_call: TRBJ2-4
v_call: TRBV6-2/TRBV6-3
d_call: NA
clone_size: NA
cdr3_nt: TGTGCCAGCAGTTACTACAGGTCTCTAAACATTCAGTACTTC
cdr3_aa: CASSYYRSLNIQYF

j_call: TRBJ2-7
v_call: TRBV10-2
d_call: NA
clone_size: NA
cdr3_nt: TGCGCCCTCCGGACAGAATCCTACGAGCAGTACTTC
cdr3_aa: CALRTESYEQYF

j_call: TRBJ2-2
v_call: TRBV4-3
d_call: TRBD2
clone_size: NA
cdr3_nt: TGCGCCAGCAGCCAAGATTGGAATAGCGGGACAAACACCGGGGAGCTGTTTTTT
cdr3_aa: CASSQDWNSGTNTGELFF

j_call: TRBJ1-2
v_call: TRBV24-1
d_call: TRBD1
clone_size: NA
cdr3_nt: TGTGCCACCAGTGATGGAAATCCGGGACAGGGTAACGGCTACACCTTC
cdr3_aa: CATSDGNPGQGNGYTF

j_call: TRBJ1-6
v_call: TRBV7-9
d_call: NA
clone_size: few
cdr3_nt: TGTGCCAGCAGCTTACTTGGACGGGGGACCCCCCTCCACTTT
cdr3_aa: CASSLLGRGTPLHF

j_call: TRBJ2-5
v_call: TRBV9
d_call: NA
clone_size: NA
cdr3_nt: TGTGCCAGCAGCACCCGGGGGATTCAAGAGACCCAGTACTTC
cdr3_aa: CASSTRGIQETQYF

j_call: TRBJ2-5
v_call: TRBV5-4
d_call: TRBD2
clone_size: once
cdr3_nt: TGTGCCAGCAGCCCTGGACTAGCATCCGGGACCCAGTACTTC
cdr3_aa: CASSPGLASGTQYF

j_call: TRBJ1-1
v_call: TRBV5-5
d_call: NA
clone_size: NA
cdr3_nt: TGTGCCAGCAGCTTGGACCCGGGTAGGACTGAAGCTTTCTTT
cdr3_aa: CASSLDPGRTEAFF

j_call: TRBJ1-5
v_call: TRBV7-8
d_call: NA
clone_size: NA
cdr3_nt: TGTGCCACCCACGGGAACCAAGACGGTCAGCCCCAGCATTTT
cdr3_aa: CATHGNQDGQPQHF

j_call: TRBJ1-2
v_call: TRBV4-3
d_call: TRBD1
clone_size: NA
cdr3_nt: TGCGCCAGCAGCCAAGGGGACAGGGCTGGAGGGGGCTACACCTTC
cdr3_aa: CASSQGDRAGGGYTF